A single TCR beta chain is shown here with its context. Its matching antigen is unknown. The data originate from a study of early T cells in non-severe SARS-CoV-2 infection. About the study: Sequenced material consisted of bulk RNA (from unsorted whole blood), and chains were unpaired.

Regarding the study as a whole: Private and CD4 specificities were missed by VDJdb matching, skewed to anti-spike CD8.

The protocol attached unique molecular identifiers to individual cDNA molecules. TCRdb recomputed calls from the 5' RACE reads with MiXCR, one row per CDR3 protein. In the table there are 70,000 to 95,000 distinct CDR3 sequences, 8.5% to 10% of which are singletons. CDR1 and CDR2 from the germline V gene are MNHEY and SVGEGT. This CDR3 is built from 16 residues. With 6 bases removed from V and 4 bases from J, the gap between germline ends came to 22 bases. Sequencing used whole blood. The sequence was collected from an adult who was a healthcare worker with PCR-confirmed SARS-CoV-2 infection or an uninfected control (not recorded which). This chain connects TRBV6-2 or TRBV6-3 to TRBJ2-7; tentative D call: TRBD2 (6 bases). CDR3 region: CASSPEVSGGDYEQYF. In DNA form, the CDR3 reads TGTGCCAGCAGCCCCGAGGTTAGCGGAGGGGATTACGAGCAGTACTTC.